Listed here are 21 T cell receptor beta chains from one sample, sequenced in a study of blood T cell repertoires in COVID-19. Assay: immunoSEQ multiplex PCR; the TCRdb copy retains only in-frame clones and omits some. The sample has some 200,000 clones; 87% are singletons. The sequencing input was PBMCs or T cells enriched from blood (not recorded which). Receptor source: a woman aged 25 to 39 who had recovered from COVID-19.

This clone has just one count. This chain links TRBV25-1 with TRBJ2-1, with 11 bases that match TRBD2. The CDR3 sequence is 16 residues long. The germline gives CDR1 MGHDK, CDR2 SYGVNS. The ends lost 2 bases at V and 8 bases at J; junction bases unmatched: 8. The DNA of the CDR3 is TGTGCCAGCAGTGAACGAGAACTAGCGGGGGAAGATGAGCAGTTCTTC. This translates into CASSERELAGEDEQFF.

Points on this clone: Other DNA sequences in the same sample also yield this CDR3. V gene TRBV29-1 combines with J gene TRBJ2-4; 8 positions match TRBD2. In germline, CDR1 is SQVTM, CDR2 ANQGSEA. V trimming: 5 bases; J trimming: 10 bases; junction bases outside the gene matches: 13. The CDR3 totals 14 residues. The CDR3, as DNA: TGCAGCGTTATCAGATTAGCGGGGCCTCGAATTCAGTACTTC. This gives the protein CSVIRLAGPRIQYF.

The count of this clone is one. J is TRBJ1-6 and V is TRBV7-2; TRBD1 matches at 7 bases. There are 13 residues in the CDR3. J was trimmed by 10 bases and V by 3 bases; bases with no gene match: 3. CDR1 SGHTA and CDR2 FQGNSA come from the germline V gene. The CDR3 spells CASSLGQPSPLHF. The CDR3 region has the DNA TGTGCCAGCAGCTTGGGACAGCCCTCACCCCTCCACTTT.

A few counts support this clone. CDR3 bases: TGTGCCAGCAGCAATGAACAGGGTATGGGCACTGAAGCTTTCTTT. Its translation: CASSNEQGMGTEAFF. V usage is TRBV7-9 and J usage is TRBJ1-1; D possibly corresponds to TRBD1 (6 bases). CDR1 SEHNR and CDR2 FQNEAQ come from the germline V gene (reference sequence). V gave up 5 bases and J gave up 4 bases, with 17 bases separating them. The CDR3 has 15 amino acids.

The table lists this clone with a few counts. Other DNA sequences in the same sample also yield this CDR3. The J gene is TRBJ2-3, the V gene TRBV6-4; TRBD2 matches at 8 bases. The CDR3 loop spans 13 amino acids. The germline CDR1 and CDR2 sequences are MRHNA and SNTAGT. Trimming at V came to 5 bases and at J to 3 bases, leaving 1 base not matched to a gene. In DNA form, the CDR3 reads TGTGCCAGCAGTAGCGGGAGTACAGATACGCAGTATTTT. Residues: CASSSGSTDTQYF.

The chain joins TRBV18 to TRBJ2-6, with D tentatively TRBD1 (6 bases). CDR1 and CDR2 from the germline V gene are KGHSH and LQKENI. V was pared by 3 bases and J by 2 bases, with 14 bases between. This CDR3 spans 17 amino acids. The CDR3 sequence is CASSPRTEKAGANVLTF. The CDR3 region has the DNA TGTGCCAGCTCACCCCGGACAGAGAAGGCTGGGGCCAACGTCCTGACTTTC.

The chain joins TRBV15 to TRBJ2-2; D perhaps matches TRBD2 (5 bases). The CDR3 consists of 15 residues. V shed 1 base and J shed 5 bases, with 11 bases lying between them. In germline, CDR1 is LNHNV, CDR2 YYDKDF (reference sequence). The chain's CDR3 is CATSRGISETGELFF. Here the CDR3 DNA reads TGTGCCACCAGCAGAGGGATTAGCGAGACCGGGGAGCTGTTTTTT.

This chain connects TRBV5-1 to TRBJ1-2; no clear D gene. Germline V gene data show CDR1 as SGHRS and CDR2 as YFSETQ. The CDR3 totals 11 residues. V lost 4 bases to trimming and J lost 3 bases, with 4 bases between them. This chain's CDR3 is CASSPDYGYTF. The CDR3 DNA is TGCGCCAGCAGCCCGGACTATGGCTACACCTTC.

The chain links TRBV5-1 to TRBJ2-1; TRBD1 is a possible D gene (7 bases). This CDR3 is 15 amino acids long. V gave up 1 base and J gave up 7 bases, with 15 bases separating them. Germline CDR1 is SGHRS and CDR2 is YFSETQ. The CDR3 sequence is CASSLLQGTWNEQFF. Here the CDR3 DNA reads TGCGCCAGCAGCTTGTTACAGGGGACTTGGAATGAGCAGTTCTTC.

This clone came up once. The chain recombines TRBV12-3 or TRBV12-4 with TRBJ1-1; the D is unclear. The CDR3 length is 13 residues. The V end lost 4 bases, the J end lost 2 bases, and 8 bases lay between the germline ends. The DNA of the CDR3 is TGTGCCAGCAGTTATCTCGGTAACACTGAAGCTTTCTTT. Translation: CASSYLGNTEAFF.

The rearrangement uses TRBV7-2 and TRBJ1-5; D unclear. Trimming took 3 bases from V and 6 from J, leaving 15 bases between them. CDR1 is SGHTA, CDR2 FQGNSA, per germline. This CDR3 comprises 15 residues. CDR3 sequence reads: CASSFSGGKGQPQHF. The DNA for the CDR3 is TGTGCCAGCAGCTTCAGCGGAGGGAAGGGTCAGCCCCAGCATTTT.

The chain recombines TRBV24-1 with TRBJ2-3, with D tentatively TRBD1 (5 bases). The V gene lost 4 bases and the J gene lost 2 bases, with 12 bases spanning the gap. This CDR3 has 15 amino acids. Germline-derived CDR1 and CDR2 are KGHDR and SFDVKD. Here the CDR3 reads CATSEPDRDTDTQYF. The DNA of the CDR3 is TGTGCCACCAGTGAACCCGACAGAGACACAGATACGCAGTATTTT.

The genes are TRBV3-1 (or the pseudogene TRBV3-2) and TRBJ1-5, with a tentative D call TRBD1 (6 bases). Germline CDR1 is LGHDT and CDR2 is YNNKEL (reference sequence). The V end lost 0 bases, the J end lost 6 bases, and 12 bases lay between the germline ends. The CDR3 sequence is 15 residues long. CDR3 sequence reads: CASSQDATGLQPQHF. The CDR3 coding sequence is TGTGCCAGCAGCCAAGACGCTACAGGGCTTCAGCCCCAGCATTTT.

The chain joins TRBV2 to TRBJ2-7; possibly TRBD1 for D (5 bases). This CDR3 is built from 12 residues. Trimming removed 7 bases from V and 6 bases from J, with 13 bases in between. Germline V gene data show CDR1 as SNHLY and CDR2 as FYNNEI. The CDR3 is CASNFRVPEQYF. The CDR3 DNA is TGTGCCAGCAACTTCAGGGTACCCGAGCAGTACTTC. The complete variable domain, with remaining parts taken from reference TRBV2 and TRBJ2-7, reads EPEVTQTPSHQVTQMGQEVILRCVPISNHLYFYWYRQILGQKVEFLVSFYNNEISEKSEIFDDQFSVERPDGSNFTLKIRSTKLEDSAMYFCASNFRVPEQYFGPGTRLTVT.

This clone was counted a single time. The rearrangement uses TRBV25-1 and TRBJ2-1; 7 nucleotides agree with TRBD1. Per the germline V gene, CDR1 is MGHDK and CDR2 is SYGVNS. The CDR3 runs to 15 residues. V lost 5 bases, J lost 4 bases, and 8 bases stayed unmatched. The CDR3 nucleotides read TGTGCCAGCAGTTTCTTAGGGACAGCATACAATGAGCAGTTCTTC. Translating it yields CASSFLGTAYNEQFF.

The rearrangement joins TRBV11-3 to TRBJ1-1; weak D call: TRBD1 (6 bases). The CDR3 consists of 15 residues. Germline V lookup: CDR1 SGHNT, CDR2 YENEEA. Trimming took 6 bases from V and 4 from J, leaving 18 bases between them. CDR3 nucleotides: TGTGCCAGCAGATATAGACAGGCGGGGGGCACTGAAGCTTTCTTT. This codes for CASRYRQAGGTEAFF.

V usage is TRBV11-3 and J usage is TRBJ2-1, with 8 bases aligning to TRBD2. V shed 5 bases and J 7 bases; nucleotides not matched to a gene: 13. CDR1 SGHNT and CDR2 YENEEA come from the germline V gene. This CDR3 region has 16 residues. In DNA form, the CDR3 reads TGTGCCAGCAGCAGCCGTTCAGCGGGAGTGTTTAATGAGCAGTTCTTC. This sequence encodes CASSSRSAGVFNEQFF.

This sequence joins TRBV5-1 and TRBJ1-2; D call uncertain. Trimming removed 2 bases from V and 2 bases from J, with 10 bases in between. Germline lookup yields CDR1 SGHRS and CDR2 YFSETQ. The CDR3 totals 14 residues. This CDR3 reads CASSFRLGNYGYTF. In nucleotides, the CDR3 is TGCGCCAGCAGCTTTCGGTTGGGCAACTATGGCTACACCTTC.

This clone was picked up a small number of times. V usage is TRBV7-2 and J usage is TRBJ1-1, with D hard to call. This CDR3 spans 14 amino acids. Germline V CDR1 and CDR2: SGHTA, FQGNSA. V was cut by 1 base and J by 1 base, with 7 bases left in between. In nucleotides, the CDR3 is TGTGCCAGCAGCTTAGTATTGTGGAACACTGAAGCTTTCTTT. Its protein product is CASSLVLWNTEAFF.

CDR3 sequence reads: CASSQGQGVGELFF. The CDR3 coding sequence is TGCGCCAGCAGCCAGGGACAGGGGGTCGGGGAGCTGTTTTTT. This chain links TRBV5-1 with TRBJ2-2; 11 nucleotides match TRBD1. This CDR3 comprises 14 residues. The V gene's germline CDR1 is SGHRS and CDR2 YFSETQ. V lost 4 bases and J lost 7; bases outside the gene matches: 3.

The chain couples TRBV10-3 to TRBJ1-2, with D possibly TRBD1 on 5 matching bases. There are 13 residues in the CDR3. Germline CDR1 reads ENHRY; CDR2 reads SYGVKD. Trimming cost V 3 bases and J 4 bases, with 9 bases left between them. This CDR3 is CAISESGLYGYTF. In DNA, the CDR3 is TGTGCCATCAGTGAATCGGGACTCTATGGCTACACCTTC.